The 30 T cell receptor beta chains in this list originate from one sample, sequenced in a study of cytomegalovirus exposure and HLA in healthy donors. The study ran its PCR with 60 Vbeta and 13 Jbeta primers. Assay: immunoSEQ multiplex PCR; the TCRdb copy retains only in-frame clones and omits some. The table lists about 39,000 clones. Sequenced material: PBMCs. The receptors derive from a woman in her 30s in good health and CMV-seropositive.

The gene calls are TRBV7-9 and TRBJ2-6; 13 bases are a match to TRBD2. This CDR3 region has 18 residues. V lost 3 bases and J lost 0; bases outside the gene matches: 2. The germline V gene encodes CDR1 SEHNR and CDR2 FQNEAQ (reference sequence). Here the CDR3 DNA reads TGTGCCAGCAGCTTTCGACTAGCGGGGGGCTCTGGGGCCAACGTCCTGACTTTC. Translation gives CASSFRLAGGSGANVLTF.

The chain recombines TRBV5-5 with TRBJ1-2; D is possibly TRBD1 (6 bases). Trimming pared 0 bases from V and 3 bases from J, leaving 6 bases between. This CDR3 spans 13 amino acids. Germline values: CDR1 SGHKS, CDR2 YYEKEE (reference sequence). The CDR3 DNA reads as TGTGCCAGCAGCTTGGACAGGGACTATGGCTACACCTTC. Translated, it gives CASSLDRDYGYTF. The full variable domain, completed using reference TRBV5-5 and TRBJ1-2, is DAGVTQSPTHLIKTRGQQVTLRCSPISGHKSVSWYQQVLGQGPQFIFQYYEKEERGRGNFPDRFSARQFPNYSSELNVNALLLGDSALYLCASSLDRDYGYTFGSGTRLTVV.

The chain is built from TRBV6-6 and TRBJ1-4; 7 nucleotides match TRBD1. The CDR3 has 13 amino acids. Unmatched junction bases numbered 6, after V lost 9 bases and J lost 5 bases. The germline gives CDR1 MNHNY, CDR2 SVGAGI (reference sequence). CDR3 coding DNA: TGTGCCAGTAGACAGGGAGTAAATGAAAAACTGTTTTTT. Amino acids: CASRQGVNEKLFF.

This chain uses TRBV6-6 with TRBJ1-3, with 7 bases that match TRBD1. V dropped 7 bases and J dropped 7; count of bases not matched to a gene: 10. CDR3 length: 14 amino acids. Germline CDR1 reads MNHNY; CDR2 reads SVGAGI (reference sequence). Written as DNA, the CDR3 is TGTGCCAGCACCCTACAGGGGCCAGGGAACACCATATATTTT. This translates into CASTLQGPGNTIYF.

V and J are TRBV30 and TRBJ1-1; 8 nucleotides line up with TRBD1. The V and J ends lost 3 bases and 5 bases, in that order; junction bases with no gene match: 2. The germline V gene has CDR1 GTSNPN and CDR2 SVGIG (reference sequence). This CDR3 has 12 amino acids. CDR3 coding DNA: TGTGCCTGGAGGTACAGGGGGACTGAAGCTTTCTTT. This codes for CAWRYRGTEAFF.

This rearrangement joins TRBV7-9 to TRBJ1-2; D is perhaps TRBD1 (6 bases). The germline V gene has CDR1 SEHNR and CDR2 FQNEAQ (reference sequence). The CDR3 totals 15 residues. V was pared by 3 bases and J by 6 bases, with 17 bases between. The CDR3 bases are TGTGCCAGCAGCTTGGGTGGGGGGGGCGAGAATGGCTACACCTTC. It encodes CASSLGGGGENGYTF.

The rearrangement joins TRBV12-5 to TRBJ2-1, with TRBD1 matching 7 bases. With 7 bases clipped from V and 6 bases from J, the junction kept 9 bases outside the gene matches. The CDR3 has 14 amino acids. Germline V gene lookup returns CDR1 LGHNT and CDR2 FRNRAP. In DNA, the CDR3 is TGTGCTAGTGACAGGGGCTTCCAAGTCAATGAGCAGTTCTTC. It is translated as CASDRGFQVNEQFF.

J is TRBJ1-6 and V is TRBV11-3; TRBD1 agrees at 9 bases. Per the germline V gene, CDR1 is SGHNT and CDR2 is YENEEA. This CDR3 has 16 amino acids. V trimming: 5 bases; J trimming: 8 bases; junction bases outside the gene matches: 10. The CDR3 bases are TGTGCCAGCAGCGTAGGGGGACGGACAGGGGATTCACCCCTCCACTTT. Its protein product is CASSVGGRTGDSPLHF.

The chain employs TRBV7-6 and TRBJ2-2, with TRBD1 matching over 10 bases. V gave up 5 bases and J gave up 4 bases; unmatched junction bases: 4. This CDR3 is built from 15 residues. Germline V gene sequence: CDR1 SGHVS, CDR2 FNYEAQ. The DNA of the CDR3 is TGTGCCAGCAGCCCCGGGACAGGGGCCACCGGGGAGCTGTTTTTT. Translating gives CASSPGTGATGELFF.

CDR3 coding DNA: TGCGCCAGCAGCCAAGGACAGGGGGCTACTCTCCTTTTCGCCTACGAGCAGTACTTC. Encoded protein: CASSQGQGATLLFAYEQYF. The gene calls are TRBV5-1 and TRBJ2-7; TRBD1 matches 11 bases. The CDR3 has 19 amino acids. The germline gives CDR1 SGHRS, CDR2 YFSETQ. V trimming: 4 bases; J trimming: 2 bases; junction bases outside the gene matches: 17.

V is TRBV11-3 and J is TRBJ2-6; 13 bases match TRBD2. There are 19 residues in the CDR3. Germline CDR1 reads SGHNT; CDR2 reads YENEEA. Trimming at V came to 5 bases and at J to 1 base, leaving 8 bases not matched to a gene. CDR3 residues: CASSTRTSGGWSGANVLTF. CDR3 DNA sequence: TGTGCCAGCAGCACCCGGACTAGCGGGGGATGGTCTGGGGCCAACGTCCTGACTTTC.

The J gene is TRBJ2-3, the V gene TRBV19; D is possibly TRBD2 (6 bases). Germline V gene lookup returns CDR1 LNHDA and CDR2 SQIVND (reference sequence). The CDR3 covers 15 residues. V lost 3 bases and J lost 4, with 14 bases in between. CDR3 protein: CASSIVPRDSDTQYF. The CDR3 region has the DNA TGTGCCAGTAGTATCGTTCCTCGGGACTCAGATACGCAGTATTTT.

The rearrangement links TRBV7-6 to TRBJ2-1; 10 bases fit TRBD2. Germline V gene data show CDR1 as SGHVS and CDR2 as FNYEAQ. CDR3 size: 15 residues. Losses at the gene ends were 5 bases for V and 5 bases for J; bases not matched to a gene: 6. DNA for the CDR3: TGTGCCAGCAGCCCTAGCGGGGGCCCTGACAATGAGCAGTTCTTC. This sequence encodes CASSPSGGPDNEQFF. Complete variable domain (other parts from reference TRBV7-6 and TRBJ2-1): GAGVSQSPRYKVTKRGQDVALRCDPISGHVSLYWYRQALGQGPEFLTYFNYEAQQDKSGLPNDRFSAERPEGSISTLTIQRTEQRDSAMYRCASSPSGGPDNEQFFGPGTRLTVL.

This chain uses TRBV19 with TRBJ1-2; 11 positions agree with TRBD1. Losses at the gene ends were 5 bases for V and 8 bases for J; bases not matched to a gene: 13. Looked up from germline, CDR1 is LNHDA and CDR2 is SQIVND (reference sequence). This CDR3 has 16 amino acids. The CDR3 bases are TGTGCCAGTAGTCCAAACCCCGGGACAGGGGGAAGGGGCTACACCTTC. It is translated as CASSPNPGTGGRGYTF.

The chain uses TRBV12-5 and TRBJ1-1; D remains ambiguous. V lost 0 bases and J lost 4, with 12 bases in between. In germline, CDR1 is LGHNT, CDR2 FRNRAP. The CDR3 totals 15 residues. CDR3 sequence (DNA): TGTGCTAGTGGTTTGGTATTGGGTCGGGGCACTGAAGCTTTCTTT. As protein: CASGLVLGRGTEAFF.

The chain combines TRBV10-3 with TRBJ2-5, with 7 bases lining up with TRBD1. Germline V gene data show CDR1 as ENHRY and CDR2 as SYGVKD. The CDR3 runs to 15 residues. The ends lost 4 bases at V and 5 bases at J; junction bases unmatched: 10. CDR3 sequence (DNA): TGTGCCATCAGTGCCAAGCCGACAGGGTCCGAGACCCAGTACTTC. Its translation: CAISAKPTGSETQYF.

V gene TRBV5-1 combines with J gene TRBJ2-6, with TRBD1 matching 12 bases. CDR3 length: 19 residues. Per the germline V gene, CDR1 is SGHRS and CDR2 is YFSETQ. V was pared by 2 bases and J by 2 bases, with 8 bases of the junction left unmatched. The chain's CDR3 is CASSFNLRDRGPGANVLTF. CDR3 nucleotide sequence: TGCGCCAGCAGCTTTAACCTCCGGGACAGGGGGCCTGGGGCCAACGTCCTGACTTTC.

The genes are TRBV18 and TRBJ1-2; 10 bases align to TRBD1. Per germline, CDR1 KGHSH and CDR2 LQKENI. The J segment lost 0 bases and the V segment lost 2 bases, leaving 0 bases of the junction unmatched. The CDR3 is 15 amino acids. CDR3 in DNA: TGTGCCAGCTCACCAGGACAGGGGGCTAACTATGGCTACACCTTC. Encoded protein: CASSPGQGANYGYTF.

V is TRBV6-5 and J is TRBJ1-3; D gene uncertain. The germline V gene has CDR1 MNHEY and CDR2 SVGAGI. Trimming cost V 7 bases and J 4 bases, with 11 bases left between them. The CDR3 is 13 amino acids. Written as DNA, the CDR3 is TGTGCCAGCAATGAGGGATCGGGAAACACCATATATTTT. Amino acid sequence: CASNEGSGNTIYF.

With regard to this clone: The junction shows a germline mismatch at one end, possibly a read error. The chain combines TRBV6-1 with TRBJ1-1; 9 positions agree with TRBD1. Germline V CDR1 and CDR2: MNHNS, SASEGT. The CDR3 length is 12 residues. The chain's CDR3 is CASREGQGTAFF. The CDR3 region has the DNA TGTGCCAGCAGAGAAGGACAGGGGACAGCTTTCTTT.

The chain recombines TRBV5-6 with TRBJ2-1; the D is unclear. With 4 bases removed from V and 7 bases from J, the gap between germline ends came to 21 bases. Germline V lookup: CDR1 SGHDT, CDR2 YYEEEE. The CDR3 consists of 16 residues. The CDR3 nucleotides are TGTGCCAGCAGCCCGATACAGCCTGTAAATAGAAATGAGCAGTTCTTC. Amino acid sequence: CASSPIQPVNRNEQFF.

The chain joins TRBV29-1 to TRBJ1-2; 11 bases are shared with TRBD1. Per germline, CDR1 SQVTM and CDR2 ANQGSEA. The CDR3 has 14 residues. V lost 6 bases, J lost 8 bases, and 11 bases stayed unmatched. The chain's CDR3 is CSVGRTGGVGGYTF. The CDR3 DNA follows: TGCAGCGTGGGGAGGACAGGGGGCGTAGGGGGCTACACCTTC. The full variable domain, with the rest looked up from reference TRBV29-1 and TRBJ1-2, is SAVISQKPSRDICQRGTSLTIQCQVDSQVTMMFWYRQQPGQSLTLIATANQGSEATYESGFVIDKFPISRPNLTFSTLTVSNMSPEDSSIYLCSVGRTGGVGGYTFGSGTRLTVV.

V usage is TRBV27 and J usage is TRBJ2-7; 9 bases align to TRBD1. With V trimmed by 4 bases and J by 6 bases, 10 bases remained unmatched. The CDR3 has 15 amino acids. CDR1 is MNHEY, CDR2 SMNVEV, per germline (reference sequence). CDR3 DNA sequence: TGTGCCAGCAGTTCCCGCCGGGACAGGGCGAGCGAGCAGTACTTC. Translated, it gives CASSSRRDRASEQYF.

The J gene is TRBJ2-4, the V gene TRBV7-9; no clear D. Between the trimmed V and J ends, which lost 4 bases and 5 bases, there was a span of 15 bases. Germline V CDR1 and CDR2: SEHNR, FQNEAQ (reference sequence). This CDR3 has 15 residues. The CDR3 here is CASSSPGLNENIQYF. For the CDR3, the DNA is TGTGCCAGCAGCTCCCCTGGGCTAAACGAAAACATTCAGTACTTC.

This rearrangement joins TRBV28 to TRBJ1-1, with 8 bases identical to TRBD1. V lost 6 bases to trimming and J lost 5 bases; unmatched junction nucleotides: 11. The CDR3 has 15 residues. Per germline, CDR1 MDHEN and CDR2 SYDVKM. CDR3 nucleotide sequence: TGTGCCAGCAGGATCCAGGGGGCGCGAGGTACTGAAGCTTTCTTT. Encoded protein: CASRIQGARGTEAFF.

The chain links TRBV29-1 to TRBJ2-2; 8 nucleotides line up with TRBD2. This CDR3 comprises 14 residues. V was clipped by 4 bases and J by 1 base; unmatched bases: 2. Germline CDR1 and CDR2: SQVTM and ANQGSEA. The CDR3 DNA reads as TGCAGCGTTGCAAGCGGGGGGAACACCGGGGAGCTGTTTTTT. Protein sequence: CSVASGGNTGELFF.

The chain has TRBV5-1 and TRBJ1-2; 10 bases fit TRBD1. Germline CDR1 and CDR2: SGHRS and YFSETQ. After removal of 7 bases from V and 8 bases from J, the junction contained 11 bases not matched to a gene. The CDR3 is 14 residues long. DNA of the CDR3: TGCGCCAGCTCAGCCTGGGACAGGGGACCCGGCTACACCTTC. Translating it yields CASSAWDRGPGYTF.

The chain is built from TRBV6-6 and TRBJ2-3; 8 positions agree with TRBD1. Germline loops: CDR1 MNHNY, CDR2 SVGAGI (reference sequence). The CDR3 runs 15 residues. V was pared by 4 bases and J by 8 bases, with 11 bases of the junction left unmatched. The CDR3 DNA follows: TGTGCCAGCAGTTCCCCCGGACAGGGAAAGGGTACGCAGTATTTT. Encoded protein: CASSSPGQGKGTQYF.

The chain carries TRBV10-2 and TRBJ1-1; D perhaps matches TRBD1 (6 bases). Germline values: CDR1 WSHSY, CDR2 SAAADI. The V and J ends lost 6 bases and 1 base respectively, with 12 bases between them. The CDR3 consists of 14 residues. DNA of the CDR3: TGCGCCAGCAGCCTTCGGACAGAGAACACTGAAGCTTTCTTT. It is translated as CASSLRTENTEAFF.

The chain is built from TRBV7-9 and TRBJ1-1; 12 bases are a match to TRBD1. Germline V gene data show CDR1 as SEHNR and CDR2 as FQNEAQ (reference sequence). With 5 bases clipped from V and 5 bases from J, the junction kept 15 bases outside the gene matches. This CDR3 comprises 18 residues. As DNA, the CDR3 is TGTGCCAGCAGCAAAGGCCAGGGACAGGGGGCGCGTCAAACTGAAGCTTTCTTT. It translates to CASSKGQGQGARQTEAFF. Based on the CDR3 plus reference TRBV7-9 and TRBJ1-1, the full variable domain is DTGVSQNPRHKITKRGQNVTFRCDPISEHNRLYWYRQTLGQGPEFLTYFQNEAQLEKSRLLSDRFSAERPKGSFSTLEIQRTEQGDSAMYLCASSKGQGQGARQTEAFFGQGTRLTVV.